Below, 2 T cell receptor beta chains from the same sample are listed, as sequenced in a study of blood T cell repertoires in COVID-19. Libraries were prepared by immunoSEQ multiplex PCR; TCRdb keeps only in-frame clonotypes and omits some of them. The sample has hundreds of thousands of clones, 83% seen once. Source material: PBMCs or T cells enriched from blood (not recorded which). These receptors all stem from a woman between 50 and 59 years old who had been exposed to COVID-19.

The chain carries TRBV12-3 or TRBV12-4 and TRBJ1-1; 9 bases agree with TRBD1. Trimming removed 6 bases from V and 3 bases from J; junction bases left unmatched: 2. The CDR3 loop spans 13 amino acids. CDR3 sequence reads: CASSGQGYTEAFF. In DNA form, the CDR3 reads TGTGCCAGCAGCGGACAGGGGTACACTGAAGCTTTCTTT.

The CDR3 DNA reads TGTGCCAGCAGCCCATCCTGGGACAGGGAAAATTCACCCCTCCACTTT. This encodes CASSPSWDRENSPLHF. This chain links TRBV6-2 or TRBV6-3 with TRBJ1-6; 9 bases match TRBD1. V lost 6 bases to trimming and J lost 7 bases; unmatched junction nucleotides: 10. Germline loops: CDR1 MNHEY, CDR2 SVGEGT. The CDR3 has 16 amino acids.